This T cell receptor beta chain came from a study of shared clonotypes between healthy human individuals. The study's findings and limits: Tissues were not sampled, only blood, and their repertoires likely differ.

As to this clone: No antigen is known for it.

The CDR3 sequence is 11 residues long. Trimming pared 10 bases from V and 0 bases from J, leaving 7 bases between. From germline, CDR1 is MDHEN and CDR2 SYDVKM. The protocol was immunoSEQ multiplex PCR, while the TCRdb copy is restricted to in-frame clones and leaves out a portion. The sample yields approximately 1,000,000 clones, around 82% seen once. The sequence derives from a man between 18 and 29 years old in good health. Some clones in this sample may be carry-over from other donors' samples. Sample: memory CD4+ T cells from PBMCs. Subset here: CD45RA-negative fraction. The V gene is TRBV28, the J gene TRBJ2-7; no clear D gene. The CDR3 sequence: CANALSYEQYF. The CDR3 DNA sequence: TGTGCCAACGCACTCTCCTACGAGCAGTACTTC.